This TCR beta chain stems from a study of T cells in tuberculosis. Repertoires were generated with immunoSEQ multiplex PCR, while TCRdb's copy carries only in-frame clones and drops some. The sample includes 30,000 or so clones, roughly 96% of them seen just once. The CDR3 contains 16 residues. Germline loops: CDR1 SGHNT, CDR2 YENEEA. V was clipped by 1 base and J by 3 bases; unmatched bases: 3. The chain recombines TRBV11-3 with TRBJ2-2, with TRBD2 matching 9 bases. The clonotype was recovered from a donor aged 10 to 29 with latent tuberculosis or without tuberculosis infection. Sequencing was done on a sample of PBMCs. CDR3 bases: TGTGCCAGCAGCTTAGGCGGGAGGGCCCACACCGGGGAGCTGTTTTTT. Protein product: CASSLGGRAHTGELFF.